The T cell receptor beta chain under discussion was sequenced for a study of vaccination effects on CD4 cells after COVID-19 (dated 2022 in TCRdb). Looking at the study overall: Across the study, the median time from the second dose to post-vaccine sampling was 72 days (range 14 to 241). SARS-CoV-2 spike-specific CD4+ TCR repertoires from before and after mRNA vaccination were compared in COVID-19 convalescent patients and in infection-naive vaccine recipients. Altogether, some 11 COVID-19 convalescent patients and 4 SARS-CoV-2-naive healthy vaccine recipients made up the full study. The Oncomine TCR Beta short-read assay on an Illumina iSeq 100 was used to sequence cultures from other donors in the study. Beyond this particular receptor, the publication reports: In healthy vaccine recipients, vaccine-induced clones were almost all SARS-CoV-2 mono-reactive, with only 1 of 255 cross-reactive with common cold coronaviruses. Marked clonal contraction was observed in both infection-induced and vaccine-induced clones at late post-vaccination timepoints, consistent with waning T cell responses. Only a small number of convalescent patients were included, and no early post-infection timepoints were available, which limited the study.

The library relied on the immunoSEQ multiplex PCR assay. DNA from the CD4+ T cells that had been cultured and isolated underwent TCR beta CDR3 sequencing. The original methods were these. Non-productive TCR sequences were removed and reads were trimmed to the CDR3 region, keeping CDR3s of at least 7 amino acids. Antigen-specific clonotypes were identified using the MANAFEST web app by comparison of expansion in peptide wells against reference cultures. For clones to be considered positive, expansion at FDR<0.05 versus reference and all other wells, an odds ratio above 5, and a frequency above 0.1% in two replicate wells were required. A clonotype was defined as cross-reactive if the clonotype was significantly expanded both in SARS-CoV-2 spike wells and in at least one common cold coronavirus spike condition. Levenshtein distance calculated with the stringdist R package was used to assess CDR3 similarity, and unrooted trees were constructed with ape in R 3.6.1. Drawn from immuneACCESS, this table holds only the in-frame rearrangements with V and J called that TCRdb kept. Clones are partly lost; checked studies trace under half to an unresolved V gene and leave the rest unexplained. The V and J calls and clone size were taken over from that table, and D and trimming were inferred from the DNA. This sample comprises roughly 63,000 clones, roughly 80% of them detected only once. The top ten clonotypes cover roughly 2% of the sample.

The ViraFEST assay stimulated PBMC with viral peptide pools and then used TCR sequencing to identify antigen-specific CD4+ T cell clonotypes by expansion. After 10 to 11 days of culture, CD4+ T cells were isolated with the EasySep CD4+ T cell isolation kit. Participants received two doses of either the BNT162b2 or the mRNA-1273 mRNA SARS-CoV-2 vaccine. Healthy vaccine recipients had no prior SARS-CoV-2 infection, confirmed by negative nucleocapsid antibodies before and after vaccination. Around 2.1 million PBMC per well were cultured with around 10 ug/ml peptides in IMDM containing around 5% human AB serum, about 9 IU/ml IL-2 and gentamicin. On days 3 and 7, half of the culture medium was replaced with fresh IL-2-containing medium. Unless noted otherwise, every peptide stimulation condition was grown in triplicate wells. Using Ficoll-Paque Plus gradient centrifugation, PBMC were separated from whole blood and then either used fresh or cryopreserved at -140C. The overlapping peptide pools covered the spike proteins of SARS-CoV-2 as well as those of the common cold coronaviruses HCoV-NL63, HCoV-OC43 and HCoV-229E. Genomic DNA was extracted from cultured CD4+ T cells with the QIAamp micro DNA kit.

This clone has just one count. Which antigen it targets is not known. Base quality data are lacking; no much larger clone is found one base away. Taken from cysteine to valine, the CDR3 has 16 residues. Just CDR3 DNA is preserved here, 48 bases in frame from base 1. V is clipped by 0 bases and J by 6 bases, and the sequence between their germline boundaries is 19 bases long. Per the germline V gene, SGHRS is the CDR1 and YFSETQ is the CDR2. The TCR originated in a human donor who received a COVID-19 vaccine. Sample: CD4+ T cells from PBMCs cultured with HCoV-OC43 spike peptides, taken after COVID-19 vaccination. Interpreted using the paper, the cell subset or site label stands for: HCoV-OC43 spike overlapping peptide pool stimulation. This sequence uses TRBV5-1 and TRBJ2-7; possibly the D gene is TRBD1, per 6 matching bases. The DNA sequence is TGCGCCAGCAGCTTGGCCTTTGGCCAGGGGAAAGGCGAGCAGTACGTC. Its amino acids are CASSLAFGQGKGEQYV.